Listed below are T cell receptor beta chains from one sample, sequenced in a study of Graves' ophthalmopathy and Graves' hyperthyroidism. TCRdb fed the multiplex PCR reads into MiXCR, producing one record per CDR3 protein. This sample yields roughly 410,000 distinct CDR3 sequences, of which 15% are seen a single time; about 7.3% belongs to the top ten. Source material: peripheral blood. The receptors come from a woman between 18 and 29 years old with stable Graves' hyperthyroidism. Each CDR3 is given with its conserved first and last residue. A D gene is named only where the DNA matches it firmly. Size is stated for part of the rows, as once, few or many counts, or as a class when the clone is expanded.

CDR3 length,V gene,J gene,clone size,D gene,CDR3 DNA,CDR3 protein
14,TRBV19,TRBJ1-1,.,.,TGTGCCAGTAGTATAGACGGGGGGAGCACTGAAGCTTTCTTT,CASSIDGGSTEAFF
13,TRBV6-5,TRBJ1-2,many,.,TGTGCCAGCAGTTACTCGGGGAGCTATGGCTACACCTTC,CASSYSGSYGYTF
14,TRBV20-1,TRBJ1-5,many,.,TGCAGTGCTAGAGATGGTGCAGAAAATCAGCCCCAGCATTTT,CSARDGAENQPQHF
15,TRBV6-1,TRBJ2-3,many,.,TGTGCCAGCAGCCCGGGCCCGATCCGCACAGATACGCAGTATTTT,CASSPGPIRTDTQYF
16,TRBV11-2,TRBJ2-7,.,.,TGTGCCAGCAGCTTAGAGTTCGGAACACGTAACTACGAGCAGTACTTC,CASSLEFGTRNYEQYF
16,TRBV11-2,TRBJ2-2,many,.,TGTGCCAGCAGCCTGTGGGGAATCGTGGAGACCGGGGAGCTGTTTTTT,CASSLWGIVETGELFF
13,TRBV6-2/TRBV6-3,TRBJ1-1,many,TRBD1,TGTGCCAGCAGTGTGACAGGGTTCACTGAAGCTTTCTTT,CASSVTGFTEAFF
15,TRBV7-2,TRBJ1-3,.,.,TGTGCCAGCAGCATGGGCGGGCAGTTGGGAAACACCATATATTTT,CASSMGGQLGNTIYF
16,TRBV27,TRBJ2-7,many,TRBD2,TGTGCCAGCAGCCCCCAGCGGGGCTACGCCTCCTACGAGCAGTACTTC,CASSPQRGYASYEQYF
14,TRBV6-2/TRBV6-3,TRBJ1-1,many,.,TGTGCCAGCAGTTACGGGGCGGTGAGCACTGAAGCTTTCTTT,CASSYGAVSTEAFF
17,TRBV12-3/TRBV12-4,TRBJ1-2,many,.,TGTGCCAGCAGTTTATTGGTGAATTTGCCCCATAACTATGGCTACACCTTC,CASSLLVNLPHNYGYTF
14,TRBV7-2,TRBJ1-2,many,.,TGTGCCAGCAGCTTAGGGCAGCCCTCCTATGGCTACACCTTC,CASSLGQPSYGYTF
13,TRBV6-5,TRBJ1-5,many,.,TGTGCCAGCGGACCTTATAGCAATCAGCCCCAGCATTTT,CASGPYSNQPQHF
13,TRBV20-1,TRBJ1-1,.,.,TGCAGTGCTCCCGGACTGGGGAACACTGACGCTTTCTTT,CSAPGLGNTDAFF
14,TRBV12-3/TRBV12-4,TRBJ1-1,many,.,TGTGCCAGCAGTTTTGGCAGGGTAGTCACTGAAGCTTTCTTT,CASSFGRVVTEAFF
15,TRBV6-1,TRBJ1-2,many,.,TGTGCCAGCAGTGAAGGGGCAGGGGTGTCTGATGGCTACACCTTC,CASSEGAGVSDGYTF